One sample yielded the 2 T cell receptor beta chains listed below, sequenced in a study of shared clonotypes between healthy human individuals. Cells designated naive CD8 were CD45RO-negative and were positively selected for CCR7, with terminally differentiated effector memory CD45RA+ cells excluded. Data came from immunoSEQ multiplex PCR; TCRdb stores just in-frame clones and leaves some out. There are about 2.1 million clones in the sample; about 94% occur only once, and approximately 1.7% lies in the top ten. Sequenced material: naive CD8+ T cells from PBMCs. The receptors originated from a young man in good health. Some clones in this sample may be carry-over from other donors' samples.

The CDR3 region has the DNA TGTGCCAGCAGCTTCCGGGACGGCTACGAGCAGTACTTC. Protein sequence: CASSFRDGYEQYF. This chain links TRBV7-8 with TRBJ2-7, with D possibly being TRBD1 or TRBD2 (5 bases each). This CDR3 spans 13 amino acids. The V and J ends lost 3 bases and 3 bases respectively, with 9 bases between them. Germline V lookup: CDR1 SGHVS, CDR2 FQNEAQ.

In DNA, the CDR3 is TGTGCCAGCAGCACCCGGACTAGCGGGCTGTACGAGCAGTACTTC. Its protein is CASSTRTSGLYEQYF. V usage is TRBV7-2 and J usage is TRBJ2-7, with 11 bases fitting TRBD2. The CDR3 is 15 residues long. In germline, CDR1 is SGHTA, CDR2 FQGNSA. With 5 bases clipped from V and 4 bases from J, the junction kept 7 bases outside the gene matches.